The 20 T cell receptor beta chains reported below all come from one sample, sequenced in a study of shared clonotypes between healthy human individuals. Assay used: immunoSEQ multiplex PCR; TCRdb lists only in-frame clones, some missing. The data show about 1 million clones, around 74% seen once. Sequencing used memory CD4+ T cells sorted from blood. The subset was: CD45RA-negative fraction. The receptors come from a man younger than 35 in good health.

A single count supports this clone. The genes are TRBV23-1 and TRBJ1-4; D unresolved. TRBV23-1 is an open reading frame, and its role is uncertain. With 1 base removed from V and 5 bases from J, the gap between germline ends came to 8 bases. This CDR3 comprises 14 residues. The CDR3 loop reads CASSQLQGNEKLFF. Written as DNA, the CDR3 is TGCGCCAGCAGTCAATTACAAGGGAATGAAAAACTGTTTTTT.

The chain has TRBV5-8 and TRBJ1-5; perhaps TRBD1 as D (6 bases). Germline V CDR1 and CDR2: SGHTS, YDEGEE. Trimming removed 2 bases at V and 2 bases at J, with 20 bases between. The CDR3 totals 18 residues. The CDR3 loop is CASSLILGTPSGNQPQHF. CDR3 in DNA: TGTGCCAGCAGCTTAATTCTAGGGACACCTTCGGGCAATCAGCCCCAGCATTTT.

This rearrangement joins TRBV28 to TRBJ2-7, with 7 bases lining up with TRBD1. V shed 2 bases and J 7 bases; nucleotides not matched to a gene: 8. This CDR3 spans 14 amino acids. Germline V gene data show CDR1 as MDHEN and CDR2 as SYDVKM. The CDR3 DNA follows: TGTGCCAGCAGTTTAATAGGGGCAGGGGGAGAGCAGTACTTC. Amino acid sequence: CASSLIGAGGEQYF.

Remarks on this clone: Other nucleotide sequences from this sample produce the same CDR3. This chain connects TRBV20-1 to TRBJ2-5, with D unresolved. This CDR3 has 10 amino acids. Germline V gene sequence: CDR1 DFQATT, CDR2 SNEGSKA (reference sequence). The ends were cut back, 6 bases at V and 5 bases at J, with 7 bases in the middle. The CDR3 loop reads CSAPLETQYF. In DNA, the CDR3 is TGCAGTGCCCCCCTTGAGACCCAGTACTTC.

The rearrangement uses TRBV4-1 and TRBJ2-1, with 14 bases lining up with TRBD2. Germline CDR1 MGHRA, CDR2 YSYEKL. J lost 2 bases, V lost 4 bases, and 13 bases had no gene match. The CDR3 extends over 20 amino acids. Here the CDR3 DNA reads TGCGCCAGCAGCCCCTTAAGACTAGCGGGGGGGCCTCGGGCCTACAATGAGCAGTTCTTC. The encoded protein is CASSPLRLAGGPRAYNEQFF.

Comment on this clone: A far larger clone is only one base removed, so a read error is likely. Additional DNA sequences in this sample encode the identical CDR3. The chain recombines TRBV19 with TRBJ1-2; no clear D gene. Per the germline V gene, CDR1 is LNHDA and CDR2 is SQIVND (reference sequence). The V end lost 3 bases, the J end lost 8 bases, and 13 bases lay between the germline ends. This CDR3 is 13 amino acids long. The CDR3 here is CASSILGYDGYTF. The CDR3 DNA is TGTGCCAGTAGTATTTTAGGCTACGACGGCTACACCTTC.

This clone showed up just a few times. The CDR3 spells CATSADRVNTGELFF. The CDR3 bases are TGTGCCACCAGCGCTGACAGGGTTAACACCGGGGAGCTGTTTTTT. V gene TRBV15 combines with J gene TRBJ2-2, with 7 bases identical to TRBD1. Germline CDR1 LNHNV, CDR2 YYDKDF (reference sequence). The CDR3 covers 15 residues. After removal of 5 bases from V and 2 bases from J, the junction contained 5 bases not matched to a gene. Complete variable domain (other parts from reference TRBV15 and TRBJ2-2): DAMVIQNPRYQVTQFGKPVTLSCSQTLNHNVMYWYQQKSSQAPKLLFHYYDKDFNNEADTPDNFQSRRPNTSFCFLDIRSPGLGDTAMYLCATSADRVNTGELFFGEGSRLTVL.

The chain has TRBV28 and TRBJ2-1; D gene uncertain. The ends were cut back, 3 bases at V and 8 bases at J, with 8 bases in the middle. CDR1 and CDR2 (germline): MDHEN, SYDVKM. CDR3 length: 12 residues. The CDR3 loop reads CASSLRADEQFF. The CDR3, as DNA: TGTGCCAGCAGTTTGCGCGCGGATGAGCAGTTCTTC.

This chain connects TRBV2 to TRBJ2-5, with 9 bases identical to TRBD1. CDR1 and CDR2 from the germline V gene are SNHLY and FYNNEI. V lost 10 bases, J lost 4 bases, and 7 bases stayed unmatched. This CDR3 spans 13 amino acids. The CDR3 DNA follows: TGTGCCACGAAGACAGGGGGGGGAGAGACCCAGTACTTC. It translates to CATKTGGGETQYF.

About this clone itself: This sequence may be a read error, since a much larger clone differs from it by one base. J is TRBJ2-7 and V is TRBV5-1; D is ambiguous. V gave up 4 bases and J gave up 3 bases, with 5 bases separating them. CDR3 size: 11 residues. The germline CDR1 and CDR2 sequences are SGHRS and YFSETQ. The CDR3 loop reads CASSNFYEQYF. The DNA of the CDR3 is TGCGCCAGCAGCAATTTCTACGAGCAGTACTTC.

The chain uses TRBV18 and TRBJ2-4; D is perhaps TRBD2 (5 bases). The CDR3 has 12 residues. Trimming cost V 6 bases and J 8 bases, with 11 bases left between them. Germline loops: CDR1 KGHSH, CDR2 LQKENI. The CDR3 region has the DNA TGTGCCAGCTCCCCCGGACTGGACATTCAGTACTTC. Amino acid sequence: CASSPGLDIQYF. The full variable domain, with the rest looked up from reference TRBV18 and TRBJ2-4, is NAGVMQNPRHLVRRRGQEARLRCSPMKGHSHVYWYRQLPEEGLKFMVYLQKENIIDESGMPKERFSAEFPKEGPSILRIQQVVRGDSAAYFCASSPGLDIQYFGAGTRLSVL.

This chain joins TRBV5-1 and TRBJ2-3, with D maybe TRBD1 (6 bases). The length of the CDR3 is 16 residues. V shed 0 bases and J shed 4 bases, with 15 bases lying between them. Germline V lookup: CDR1 SGHRS, CDR2 YFSETQ. CDR3 sequence reads: CASSLVPLQGPDTQYF. CDR3 nucleotides: TGCGCCAGCAGCTTGGTCCCCCTACAGGGCCCAGATACGCAGTATTTT.

The chain links TRBV30 to TRBJ2-2, with 7 bases lining up with TRBD1. Germline lookup yields CDR1 GTSNPN and CDR2 SVGIG (reference sequence). The CDR3 has 15 residues. The V gene end was trimmed by 5 bases and the J gene end by 4 bases; junction bases not matched to a gene: 10. The DNA of the CDR3 is TGTGCCTGGTTTTCCGGGACAGACCGCACCGGGGAGCTGTTTTTT. Its protein is CAWFSGTDRTGELFF.

This clone was seen a few times. The rearrangement links TRBV20-1 to TRBJ1-2; D gene uncertain. The V gene's germline CDR1 is DFQATT and CDR2 SNEGSKA (reference sequence). The V gene lost 6 bases and the J gene lost 2 bases, with 7 bases spanning the gap. CDR3 length: 11 amino acids. CDR3 nucleotides: TGCAGTGCCGAATTCAACTATGGCTACACCTTC. It encodes CSAEFNYGYTF.

V is TRBV6-5 and J is TRBJ1-2; D possibly corresponds to TRBD1 (6 bases). V lost 7 bases to trimming and J lost 10 bases, with 16 bases between them. The germline CDR1 and CDR2 sequences are MNHEY and SVGAGI. The CDR3 covers 12 residues. The CDR3 loop reads CASISDRRVYTF. The CDR3 DNA follows: TGTGCCAGCATCTCAGACAGGAGGGTCTACACCTTC.

The chain is built from TRBV9 and TRBJ2-3; the D gene is possibly TRBD2 (5 bases). This CDR3 region has 13 residues. Trimming cost V 3 bases and J 6 bases, with 11 bases left between them. Germline lookup yields CDR1 SGDLS and CDR2 YYNGEE. The CDR3 protein is CASSASPGDTQYF. The CDR3 bases are TGTGCCAGCAGCGCCTCACCGGGGGATACGCAGTATTTT.

The rearrangement links TRBV7-2 to TRBJ2-7; TRBD1 is a possible D gene (6 bases). Germline V gene lookup returns CDR1 SGHTA and CDR2 FQGNSA. The CDR3 runs to 14 residues. V was trimmed by 4 bases and J by 4 bases, leaving 14 bases between them. CDR3 sequence reads: CASSSSGVRYEQYF. CDR3 nucleotide sequence: TGTGCCAGCAGCTCATCAGGGGTTCGGTACGAGCAGTACTTC.

The chain has TRBV11-2 and TRBJ2-2; 8 positions match TRBD2. Trimming at V came to 5 bases and at J to 4 bases, leaving 6 bases not matched to a gene. Germline CDR1 and CDR2: SGHAT and FQNNGV. CDR3 size: 15 residues. The CDR3 protein is CASSRAGAVTGELFF. CDR3 DNA: TGTGCCAGCAGCCGAGCGGGAGCGGTCACCGGGGAGCTGTTTTTT.

The CDR3 DNA reads TGCGCCAGCAGCTATAACAGGGCAGGCGAGACCCAGTACTTC. Its translation is CASSYNRAGETQYF. This chain connects TRBV5-1 to TRBJ2-5; weak D call: TRBD1 (6 bases). The CDR3 consists of 14 residues. Germline loops: CDR1 SGHRS, CDR2 YFSETQ. Trimming stripped 3 bases from V and 5 bases from J, with 14 bases between.

The chain couples TRBV23-1 to TRBJ1-1; 8 bases match TRBD1. TRBV23-1 carries the ORF label, with uncertain function. The CDR3 sequence is 16 residues long. The trim removed 2 bases at V and 2 bases at J, leaving 7 bases unmatched. This chain's CDR3 is CASSQKPTGDNTEAFF. The CDR3 DNA reads TGCGCCAGCAGTCAAAAACCGACAGGGGATAACACTGAAGCTTTCTTT.